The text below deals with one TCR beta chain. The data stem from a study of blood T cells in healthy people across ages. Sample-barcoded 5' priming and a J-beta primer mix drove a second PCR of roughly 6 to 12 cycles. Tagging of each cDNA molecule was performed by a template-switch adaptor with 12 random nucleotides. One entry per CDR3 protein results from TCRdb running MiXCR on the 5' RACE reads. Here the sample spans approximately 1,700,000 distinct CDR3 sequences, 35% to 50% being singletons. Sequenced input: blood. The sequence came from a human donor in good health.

In DNA form, the CDR3 reads TGCGCCAGCAGCTTGGGGGCCGTGGACCCCGATGGGTCACCCCTCCACTTT. This codes for CASSLGAVDPDGSPLHF. The chain is built from TRBV5-1 and TRBJ1-6; D is ambiguous. Trimming pared 0 bases from V and 10 bases from J, leaving 20 bases between. The germline gives CDR1 SGHRS, CDR2 YFSETQ. CDR3 length: 17 amino acids.